The TCR beta chain described here comes from a study of shared clonotypes between healthy human individuals (dated by TCRdb to the early 2020s). For context, the study as a whole: A couple of women and a few men aged 18 to 49 years were included in the cohort. For each donor, CD4 naive and CD4 memory were each run on three plates, CD8 naive on two plates, and CD8 memory on one plate. Blood TCR repertoires of 5 or 6 healthy adults were deeply sequenced to estimate repertoire size and the extent of clonotype sharing between individuals. To increase sequencing depth and limit assay-specific biases, different laboratories used diverse techniques to prepare libraries and sequence TCR repertoires. Per donor, leukapheresis produced somewhere between about 0.94 and 10 billion PBMCs.

General conclusions and limits of the study: Across a few donors, approximately 5% of naive CD4, 3.5% of naive CD8, under 2.5% of memory CD4, and approximately 0.4% of memory CD8 clonotypes were shared. Sampling was limited to blood, and TCR repertoires in tissue likely differ from TCR repertoires in blood. Rarefaction of sorted-subset datasets indicated incomplete sequencing despite the large sequencing depth. Because the study included a small number of donors, the genetic and exposure-history diversity represented was limited. Naive subsets generally had larger estimated clonotype richness than memory subsets did. Compared with non-shared clonotypes, the clonotypes found in all four sorted-subset donors had higher generation probabilities. Based on pairwise subsampling, the degree of clonotype sharing among donors was expected to be affected by sequencing depth.

Measured from the cysteine to the phenylalanine, the CDR3 is 14 residues long. Only the CDR3 DNA is retained, 42 bases long and in frame from the first base. The trim is 3 bases for V and 4 bases for J, with a gap of 10 bases between the germline ends. Taken from the germline V gene, the CDR1 and CDR2 loops are MDHEN and SYDVKM. TCR CDR3 regions were amplified from genomic DNA by multiplex PCR using the deep immunoSEQ assay. For each cell subset, the extracted genomic DNA was distributed evenly across all wells of several immunoSEQ 96-well plates, and each plate served as one replicate. For sorted subsets, around 200 ng genomic DNA, equal to about 30,000 T cell genomes, was loaded into each replicate PCR. Purified libraries were measured with a Qubit 3.0 fluorometer, size-checked on a Bioanalyzer 2100, and measured again with the KAPA Library Quantification kit. Each immunoSEQ 96-well plate was sequenced on its own single-read 150-cycle Illumina NextSeq 550 flow cell. Concerning the study's data processing: The immunoSEQ output contained only junctional sequences without quality scores, so filtering could not match that applied to full-length reads. Sequences were annotated with PyIR, a Python wrapper for IgBLAST v1.9, and V/J genes and CDR3 were assigned using IMGT germline references. Reads were filtered out if the reads had weak V/J assignments (E-value above 1e-6), no CDR3, stop codons, out-of-frame junctions, or ambiguous translated residues. V3J clonotypes were defined by identical inferred V gene, J gene, and CDR3 amino acid sequence. To compute the percentage overlap between repertoires, the number of shared unique clonotypes was divided by the size of the smaller repertoire. Three approaches were used to assess repertoire richness: RTK rarefaction, the Chao1 estimator, and Recon v2.1 estimates of unobserved clonotypes. OLGA was used to compute generation probabilities for all TCRbeta clonotypes that the gDNA method yielded from a few donors. The clones in this table, taken by TCRdb from immuneACCESS, are in-frame only. Not every clone is retained; where verified, under half of the shortfall comes from an unresolved V gene, and the cause of the rest is unknown. V and J calls and clone size are given by that table; D and trimming were obtained from the DNA. In this sample the table shows over a million clones, 65% to 80% of which occur a single time. The top ten clones comprise about 1.4% of the sample.

With respect to this clone: Its antigen is still unknown. Nothing much larger sits one base from this clone, and base qualities are not available.

Healthy HIV-negative adults with no recently reported acute infections or vaccinations were included as donors. Every donor was a Caucasian adult living in Nashville, Tennessee, USA. CD4+ T cells were enriched by magnetic negative selection, after which naive cells were positively selected on CD45RA and the negative fraction was taken as the memory subset. Blood was obtained by leukapheresis, after which PBMCs were separated by Ficoll-Histopaque density gradient centrifugation and cryopreserved in liquid nitrogen vapor phase. Analytical flow cytometry was used to check the purity and quantity of each magnetically sorted T cell population. Each sorted fraction had its genomic DNA isolated and then quantified by UV absorbance on a Nanodrop 2000c.

The receptor chain draws on TRBV28 and TRBJ1-5; too little of a D gene remains to name it. This TCR was recovered from a young man in good health. The sample comprised memory CD4+ T cells sorted from blood. This sample's cell subset or site label indicates: CD45RA-negative fraction. The nucleotides are TGTGCCAGCAGTTTTTTCGACACTAATCAGCCCCAGCATTTT. This sequence encodes CASSFFDTNQPQHF. Supplemented by the reference TRBV28 and TRBJ1-5 proteins around the CDR3, the complete variable domain is DVKVTQSSRYLVKRTGEKVFLECVQDMDHENMFWYRQDPGLGLRLIYFSYDVKMKEKGDIPEGYSVSREKKERFSLILESASTNQTSMYLCASSFFDTNQPQHFGDGTRLSIL.